The clone carrying this TCR beta chain was detected only once. Its antigen is undetermined. It was with 60 Vbeta and 13 Jbeta primers that the PCR ran. The method was immunoSEQ multiplex PCR; TCRdb's version includes in-frame clones alone and lacks a portion of them. The sample yields 150,000 to 200,000 clones, about four fifths seen once. This sample is drawn from a study of cytomegalovirus exposure and HLA in healthy donors. Findings and limits, study-wide: Specificity of a few CMV-associated chains for CMV antigens was verified in vitro. Upon later analysis, TCR association rates were observed to vary by HLA locus, being highest for DRB1 and lowest for HLA-C. Rare TCR sequences dominated, though some public TCRs recurred in many donors.

This CDR3 spans 15 amino acids. The V gene lost 0 bases and the J gene lost 3 bases, with 10 bases spanning the gap. Germline V gene data show CDR1 as SGHKS and CDR2 as YYEKEE (reference sequence). This clonotype was sampled from a woman in her 50s in good health and CMV-seronegative. The sequenced sample was PBMCs. The chain combines TRBV5-5 with TRBJ1-5; D gene uncertain. CDR3 coding DNA: TGTGCCAGCAGCTTGGACTTAAACCTCAATCAGCCCCAGCATTTT. It codes for CASSLDLNLNQPQHF.